There are many counts of the clone carrying this T cell receptor beta chain. There were TCR beta CDR3 regions amplified from RNA transcripts. With the HTBI primer set, the TCR CDR3 went through a first round of RT-PCR. TCRdb processed the multiplex PCR reads anew with MiXCR; each CDR3 protein has one entry. The repertoire holds about 480,000 distinct CDR3 sequences, about 15% seen once, with 15% to 20% in the top ten. CDR1 and CDR2 (germline): LGHDT, YNNKEL (reference sequence). The CDR3 contains 15 residues. The V and J ends lost 4 bases and 6 bases respectively, with 18 bases between them. Hyperthyroidism patients were newly diagnosed, had disease duration under 2 months, and were aged 18 to 65 years. PBMCs were collected from a roughly 10 ml volume of fresh peripheral blood. The record originates from a study of T cells in Graves' hyperthyroidism and ophthalmopathy.

V is TRBV3-1 and J is TRBJ1-2, with D perhaps TRBD1 (6 bases). This TCR came from a woman aged 18-30 years with Graves' hyperthyroidism. Sequenced material: blood. CDR3 amino acids: CASSPPSVRGNGYTF. The CDR3 region has the DNA TGTGCCAGCAGCCCGCCGTCCGTCAGGGGAAATGGCTACACCTTC.